This T cell receptor beta chain stems from a study of T cell changes during pregnancy in multiple sclerosis. Germline V gives CDR1 MNHEY, CDR2 SMNVEV (reference sequence). V lost 3 bases and J lost 3; bases outside the gene matches: 2. The CDR3 extends over 14 amino acids. Clones were sequenced by immunoSEQ multiplex PCR, and TCRdb holds only the in-frame ones, with some missing. Of approximately 70,000 clones listed, roughly 89% are singletons. Sequenced here: peripheral blood, sampled in the second trimester of pregnancy. The chain carries TRBV27 and TRBJ2-1, with 7 bases aligning to TRBD2. The sequence was collected from a female donor with multiple sclerosis, enrolled in a pregnancy study. CDR3 nucleotides: TGTGCCAGCAGTTTGGGACTACACTACAATGAGCAGTTCTTC. Residues: CASSLGLHYNEQFF.